The 5 T cell receptor beta chains in this list originate from one sample, sequenced in a study of regulatory T cells in long-lasting Graves disease. Time point of the sample: newly diagnosed GD, antithyroid drugs for less than 3 months. After RNA was extracted from PBMCs, the TCR library was made from it. Relying on iRepertoire HTBI primers and Arm-PCR of CDR3 regions, the team built TCR beta libraries. TCRdb re-called the multiplex PCR reads through MiXCR, storing one row per CDR3 protein. The sample includes hundreds of thousands of distinct CDR3 sequences, 16% seen only once; the top ten take approximately 30%. This sample also appeared in a second study, on T cells in Graves' hyperthyroidism and ophthalmopathy.

The sample in question was peripheral blood mononuclear cells (PBMCs), obtained at new diagnosis, from a patient treated with antithyroid drugs. All receptors come from a man aged 35 to 55 with Graves disease.

This clonotype was counted at least ten times. The chain links TRBV24-1 to TRBJ2-3; D possibly corresponds to TRBD2 (6 bases). The CDR3 length is 14 residues. Trimming shortened V by 3 bases and J by 5 bases, and 11 bases separated the two germline ends. Germline CDR1 is KGHDR and CDR2 is SFDVKD. In DNA, the CDR3 is TGTGCCACCAGTGATCGGACGGGGGTAGATACGCAGTATTTT. Its protein is CATSDRTGVDTQYF.

This clonotype occurred many times. The rearrangement joins TRBV30 to TRBJ2-5, with D unresolved. Germline-derived CDR1 and CDR2 are GTSNPN and SVGIG (reference sequence). This CDR3 is built from 13 residues. V was cut by 2 bases and J by 1 base, with 8 bases left in between. In DNA, the CDR3 is TGTGCCTGGAGTCTTCTGATCCAAGAGACCCAGTACTTC. Translation gives CAWSLLIQETQYF.

This clonotype was counted a few times. The V call is TRBV19, the J call TRBJ2-2; D remains unclear. The CDR3 is made up of 12 amino acids. In germline, CDR1 is LNHDA, CDR2 SQIVND (reference sequence). DNA of the CDR3: TGTGCTCTCCGGCGGAACACCGGGGAGCTGTTTTTT. Amino acids: CALRRNTGELFF.

This clonotype was detected a few times. This clone may be a read error of a much larger clone one base away. This chain connects TRBV7-9 to TRBJ2-5; no definite D call. The end of the DNA is better explained by TRBJ2-1, so the J call may be wrong. This CDR3 comprises 13 residues. Germline V gene lookup returns CDR1 SEHNR and CDR2 FQNEAQ (reference sequence). The CDR3 here is CASNLELNNEQFF. CDR3 nucleotides: TGTGCCAGCAACTTAGAACTCAACAATGAGCAGTTCTTC.

The table lists this clonotype with many counts. The rearrangement uses TRBV7-2 and TRBJ2-3, with 9 bases that match TRBD2. The germline V gene encodes CDR1 SGHTA and CDR2 FQGNSA. There are 18 residues in the CDR3. The junction had 13 bases not matched to a gene; V was cut back by 2 bases and J by 4 bases. CDR3 coding DNA: TGTGCCAGCAGCTTACACACCTCGGCGGGGGGGCTTGCAGATACGCAGTATTTT. This encodes CASSLHTSAGGLADTQYF.